These 2 T cell receptor beta chains came from one sample sequenced in a study of neoadjuvant anti-PD-1 for oral cavity cancer. Profiling relied on immunoSEQ multiplex PCR, and the TCRdb table lists in-frame clones only, not all of them. The sample holds 14,000 or so clones, around 71% seen once. Noted time point: after neoadjuvant nivolumab, at surgical resection. Sequencing was performed on PBMCs, taken after nivolumab (anti-PD-1) treatment. The source of these receptors is a person between 40 and 85 years old with oral cavity squamous cell carcinoma.

This clone was seen only a few times. This chain joins TRBV9 and TRBJ2-3; tentative D call: TRBD2 (5 bases). The CDR3 totals 12 residues. V was shortened by 5 bases and J by 7 bases, with 11 bases between the two germline ends. CDR1 is SGDLS, CDR2 YYNGEE, per germline. As DNA, the CDR3 is TGTGCCAGCAGTGACGGACTGTATACGCAGTATTTT. This encodes CASSDGLYTQYF.

The rearrangement uses TRBV2 and TRBJ2-7; 10 bases match TRBD2. With 1 base clipped from V and 6 bases from J, the junction kept 6 bases outside the gene matches. Germline V lookup: CDR1 SNHLY, CDR2 FYNNEI. The CDR3 covers 15 residues. The CDR3 DNA reads as TGTGCCAGCAGTGAAGTGTCTAGCGGGAGCGTCGAGCAGTACTTC. It translates to CASSEVSSGSVEQYF.